This TCR beta chain emerged from a study of blood T cell repertoires in COVID-19. Study-level background: Researchers got acute and convalescent COVID-19 samples from the United States, Italy and Spain.

Data came from immunoSEQ multiplex PCR; TCRdb stores just in-frame clones and leaves some out. The table shows about 4,700 clones, with almost 85% occurring only once. CDR1 and CDR2 from the germline V gene are MRHNA and SNTAGT. Trimming shortened V by 8 bases and J by 7 bases, and 11 bases separated the two germline ends. The CDR3 contains 12 residues. Sample: peripheral blood. This TCR was sampled from a man between 70 and 80 years old with active COVID-19. The rearrangement joins TRBV6-4 to TRBJ2-2; no definite D call. The CDR3 reads CASPPTGGELFF. The CDR3 nucleotides are TGTGCCAGCCCTCCAACTGGCGGGGAGCTGTTTTTT.